These 20 T cell receptor beta chains were all obtained from the same sample, sequenced in a study of T cells in localized non-small cell lung cancer. The repertoire was sequenced with immunoSEQ multiplex PCR; TCRdb's copy has only in-frame clones and lacks some. Of roughly 24,000 clones in the sample, approximately 81% were seen once. The sample consisted of peripheral blood, taken before any cancer treatment. These receptors all stem from a man aged 40 to 69 with stage III squamous cell lung carcinoma.

This clone was observed once. The V gene is TRBV5-1, the J gene TRBJ2-7; the D gene is possibly TRBD2 (6 bases). The V and J ends lost 5 bases and 9 bases respectively, with 15 bases between them. CDR1 and CDR2 (germline): SGHRS, YFSETQ. This CDR3 comprises 12 residues. This CDR3 reads CASSSSGERQYF. In DNA, the CDR3 is TGCGCCAGCAGTTCATCGGGGGAACGGCAGTACTTC. The variable domain in full, completed from reference TRBV5-1 and TRBJ2-7, reads KAGVTQTPRYLIKTRGQQVTLSCSPISGHRSVSWYQQTPGQGLQFLFEYFSETQRNKGNFPGRFSGRQFSNSRSEMNVSTLELGDSALYLCASSSSGERQYFGPGTRLTVT.

V and J are TRBV11-2 and TRBJ2-7, with 10 bases identical to TRBD2. V gave up 0 bases and J gave up 6 bases; unmatched junction bases: 5. Germline CDR1 is SGHAT and CDR2 is FQNNGV. The CDR3 covers 15 residues. The CDR3 sequence is CASSLEASGRAEQYF. CDR3 sequence (DNA): TGTGCCAGCAGCTTAGAGGCTAGCGGGAGAGCCGAGCAGTACTTC.

The V call is TRBV7-9, the J call TRBJ2-7, with TRBD2 as a possible D gene (6 bases). V was pared by 0 bases and J by 4 bases, with 10 bases between. The CDR3 is 14 residues long. In germline, CDR1 is SEHNR, CDR2 FQNEAQ (reference sequence). CDR3 region: CASSLAGGAYEQYV. CDR3 DNA: TGTGCCAGCAGCTTAGCGGGGGGAGCTTACGAGCAGTACGTC.

The CDR3: CASSPDFRSGANVLTF. The CDR3 DNA sequence: TGTGCCAGCAGCCCGGACTTCCGCTCTGGGGCCAACGTCCTGACTTTC. The chain employs TRBV11-2 and TRBJ2-6; perhaps TRBD2 as D (5 bases). Germline-derived CDR1 and CDR2 are SGHAT and FQNNGV. Trimming shortened V by 5 bases and J by 0 bases, and 11 bases separated the two germline ends. CDR3 length: 16 amino acids.

V usage is TRBV18 and J usage is TRBJ1-1; D gene uncertain. The CDR3 consists of 13 residues. The V and J ends lost 2 bases and 7 bases respectively, with 11 bases between them. The germline CDR1 and CDR2 sequences are KGHSH and LQKENI. The chain's CDR3 is CASSPGVPNEAFF. CDR3 sequence (DNA): TGTGCCAGCTCACCAGGGGTCCCCAATGAAGCTTTCTTT. The whole variable domain, remainder taken from reference TRBV18 and TRBJ1-1, is NAGVMQNPRHLVRRRGQEARLRCSPMKGHSHVYWYRQLPEEGLKFMVYLQKENIIDESGMPKERFSAEFPKEGPSILRIQQVVRGDSAAYFCASSPGVPNEAFFGQGTRLTVV.

This chain uses TRBV28 with TRBJ2-1; 9 bases are a match to TRBD1. Germline loops: CDR1 MDHEN, CDR2 SYDVKM. Losses at the gene ends were 3 bases for V and 4 bases for J; bases not matched to a gene: 4. The CDR3 length is 15 residues. In nucleotides, the CDR3 is TGTGCCAGCAGTTTCACAGGGGGCGGTTACAATGAGCAGTTCTTC. Its translation is CASSFTGGGYNEQFF.

The rearrangement links TRBV14 to TRBJ1-2; D possibly corresponds to TRBD1 (6 bases). CDR3 size: 14 residues. Germline V lookup: CDR1 SGHDN, CDR2 FVKESK. V was clipped by 3 bases and J by 7 bases, with 15 bases between them. CDR3 region: CASSQNTGGGGYTF. CDR3 nucleotide sequence: TGTGCCAGCAGCCAGAATACAGGAGGGGGTGGCTACACCTTC.

The chain links TRBV30 to TRBJ2-1; possible D gene TRBD2, 5 bases. This CDR3 has 13 residues. V was pared by 6 bases and J by 1 base, with 10 bases between. Germline V gene sequence: CDR1 GTSNPN, CDR2 SVGIG (reference sequence). CDR3 protein: CACQLGSYNEQFF. The CDR3 DNA reads TGTGCCTGCCAACTAGGATCCTACAATGAGCAGTTCTTC.

The CDR3 DNA sequence: TGTGCCAGCAGCCTCCGAGAAGACTACACCTTC. Its protein is CASSLREDYTF. The genes are TRBV28 and TRBJ1-2; D unresolved. CDR1 and CDR2 from the germline V gene are MDHEN and SYDVKM. V lost 6 bases and J 10 bases, leaving 12 bases between the germline ends. This CDR3 has 11 amino acids.

Comments on this clone: One end of the junction does not line up with germline, which may come from a read error. The CDR3 protein is CASSSGIGTDTQYF. The CDR3 DNA follows: TGTGCTAGCAGCTCAGGAATCGGCACAGATACGCAGTATTTT. This chain links TRBV7-7 with TRBJ2-3; D is ambiguous. The CDR3 sequence is 14 residues long. The germline CDR1 and CDR2 sequences are SSHAT and FNYEAQ (reference sequence).

The gene calls are TRBV19 and TRBJ1-2, with a weak D call TRBD1 (5 bases). Germline CDR1 LNHDA, CDR2 SQIVND (reference sequence). The CDR3 runs 12 residues. V was trimmed by 5 bases and J by 6 bases, leaving 10 bases between them. Here the CDR3 reads CASSGGTDGYTF. The CDR3 DNA is TGTGCCAGTAGTGGGGGGACGGATGGCTACACCTTC.

This clone has more than one count but fewer than ten. This chain joins TRBV11-1 and TRBJ1-2; 7 bases line up with TRBD1. Germline CDR1 is SGHAT and CDR2 is FQDESV (reference sequence). The J segment lost 3 bases and the V segment lost 5 bases, leaving 15 bases of the junction unmatched. The length of the CDR3 is 17 residues. CDR3 DNA sequence: TGTGCCAGCAGCCCCCGTGCCGGTGGGACAGCCGACTATGGCTACACCTTC. This codes for CASSPRAGGTADYGYTF.

The J gene is TRBJ2-7, the V gene TRBV6-1, with D possibly called TRBD1 or TRBD2 (5 bases each). The CDR3 loop spans 14 amino acids. Per the germline V gene, CDR1 is MNHNS and CDR2 is SASEGT. Trimming removed 7 bases at V and 4 bases at J, with 17 bases between. The CDR3 nucleotides read TGTGCCAGCAATCCGGGGACGCCGTATTACGAGCAGTACGTC. Translation gives CASNPGTPYYEQYV.

The chain has TRBV2 and TRBJ2-1; D assignment may be TRBD1 or TRBD2 (5 bases each). Between the trimmed V and J ends, which lost 7 bases and 7 bases, there was a span of 14 bases. CDR1 and CDR2 (germline): SNHLY, FYNNEI. This CDR3 is built from 13 residues. The CDR3 sequence: CASKGLGPNEQFF. The CDR3 nucleotides read TGTGCCAGCAAAGGACTGGGGCCTAATGAGCAGTTCTTC.

In its sample, this clone was seen a few times. V is TRBV18 and J is TRBJ1-1; 8 nucleotides agree with TRBD1. With 4 bases clipped from V and 2 bases from J, the junction kept 3 bases outside the gene matches. Germline assignment: CDR1 KGHSH and CDR2 LQKENI. The CDR3 runs to 14 residues. In DNA form, the CDR3 reads TGTGCCAGCTCACGGACAGGGCCTAACACTGAAGCTTTCTTT. Amino acids: CASSRTGPNTEAFF.

The chain combines TRBV5-1 with TRBJ1-1; TRBD1 matches at 7 bases. Per germline, CDR1 SGHRS and CDR2 YFSETQ. Germline trimming cut 0 bases from V and 2 bases from J; bases unmatched to any gene: 10. The CDR3 length is 17 residues. CDR3 nucleotide sequence: TGCGCCAGCAGCTTGGGACACCTGACAGGGATCAACACTGAAGCTTTCTTT. This encodes CASSLGHLTGINTEAFF.

The rearrangement joins TRBV19 to TRBJ1-5; D is perhaps TRBD1 (5 bases). The CDR3 loop spans 14 amino acids. Germline lookup yields CDR1 LNHDA and CDR2 SQIVND (reference sequence). The germline V and J ends were trimmed by 6 bases and 0 bases, with 9 bases remaining between them. CDR3 sequence (DNA): TGTGCCAGTAGGGGGGAGTATAGCAATCAGCCCCAGCATTTT. This codes for CASRGEYSNQPQHF.

Here the CDR3 DNA reads TGTGCCAGCAGTTTACTGGGGACTGAAGCTTTCTTT. Encoded protein: CASSLLGTEAFF. V and J are TRBV28 and TRBJ1-1; D not certain. The CDR3 sequence is 12 residues long. V was pared by 2 bases and J by 5 bases, with 6 bases between. In germline, CDR1 is MDHEN, CDR2 SYDVKM. The variable domain in full, with the rest retrieved from reference TRBV28 and TRBJ1-1, is DVKVTQSSRYLVKRTGEKVFLECVQDMDHENMFWYRQDPGLGLRLIYFSYDVKMKEKGDIPEGYSVSREKKERFSLILESASTNQTSMYLCASSLLGTEAFFGQGTRLTVV.

The chain carries TRBV25-1 and TRBJ1-1, with TRBD1 identical over 8 bases. The germline V gene encodes CDR1 MGHDK and CDR2 SYGVNS. The junction had 5 bases not matched to a gene; V was cut back by 3 bases and J by 8 bases. This CDR3 has 13 amino acids. The CDR3 protein is CASSDLRGREAFF. CDR3 coding DNA: TGTGCCAGCAGTGATCTCAGGGGGCGAGAAGCTTTCTTT.

The chain uses TRBV19 and TRBJ2-4, with D perhaps matching TRBD2 (5 bases). The germline V gene has CDR1 LNHDA and CDR2 SQIVND (reference sequence). The CDR3 runs 17 residues. V dropped 4 bases and J dropped 9 bases, with 25 bases sitting between them. The CDR3 loop is CASSTSARGRFLSIQYF. CDR3 sequence (DNA): TGTGCCAGTAGTACCTCCGCCCGGGGAAGGTTTTTGAGCATTCAGTACTTC.